One and the same sample provided the 21 T cell receptor beta chains below, sequenced in a study of T cells expressing NK-cell markers. Each CDR3 protein gets one entry in TCRdb, which reprocessed the 5' RACE reads and gives no DNA. The sample data list around 550,000 distinct CDR3 sequences. The sample was blood T cells: a sorted CD56 or NKG2C T cell subset, CD4+ or CD8+ T cells, or bulk PBMC T cells (not recorded which). These receptors originate from a man younger than 35 in good health.

The chain uses TRBV12-3 or TRBV12-4 and TRBJ2-2; TCRdb selects TRBD1, and the lack of DNA leaves this call unchecked. This CDR3 is built from 16 residues. The CDR3 spells CASADPLGLQGGELFF.

This chain connects TRBV5-6 to TRBJ2-3; there is no DNA to check the TCRdb D call of TRBD1. The length of the CDR3 is 15 residues. Germline V CDR1 and CDR2: SGHDT, YYEEEE. This chain's CDR3 is CASSLGGRGADTQYF. Looking up the rest from reference TRBV5-6 and TRBJ2-3 gives the full variable domain: DAGVTQSPTHLIKTRGQQVTLRCSPKSGHDTVSWYQQALGQGPQFIFQYYEEEERQRGNFPDRFSGHQFPNYSSELNVNALLLGDSALYLCASSLGGRGADTQYFGPGTRLTVL.

This chain connects TRBV20-1 to TRBJ2-7; the TCRdb D gene call, TRBD1, has no DNA to confirm it. There are 13 residues in the CDR3. CDR1 and CDR2 (germline): DFQATT, SNEGSKA (reference sequence). CDR3 protein: CSRPGQGTYEQYF.

The V and J genes are TRBV24-1 and TRBJ2-1; TCRdb gives TRBD1 as the D gene, but with no DNA this cannot be confirmed. The V gene's germline CDR1 is KGHDR and CDR2 SFDVKD. This CDR3 region has 15 residues. CDR3 sequence reads: CATSDRGRTYNEQFF.

The chain links TRBV19 to TRBJ2-7; TCRdb names TRBD2, which stays unverified in the absence of DNA. CDR3 length: 15 residues. Germline lookup yields CDR1 LNHDA and CDR2 SQIVND (reference sequence). CDR3 loop: CASSGLAGAMYEQYF.

J is TRBJ2-1 and V is TRBV12-3 or TRBV12-4; no DNA is available, so the TRBD2 call from TCRdb remains unchecked. The CDR3 has 16 amino acids. The CDR3 spells CASSNPAAAGGNEQFF.

The rearrangement links TRBV12-3 or TRBV12-4 to TRBJ1-6. This CDR3 is built from 13 residues. The CDR3 here is CASSKDGNSPLHF.

The chain links TRBV7-9 to TRBJ2-5. Germline V gives CDR1 SEHNR, CDR2 FQNEAQ (reference sequence). The CDR3 contains 14 residues. The CDR3 region is CASSLGQVSETQYF.

The V gene is TRBV20-1, the J gene TRBJ2-3; TCRdb's D call, TRBD1, is unchecked because there is no DNA. The germline V gene has CDR1 DFQATT and CDR2 SNEGSKA (reference sequence). The CDR3 is 15 residues long. CDR3 loop: CSARDLGGVADTQYF.

This chain links TRBV6-2 or TRBV6-3 with TRBJ1-4; TCRdb indicates TRBD1, and absent DNA this call remains unverified. CDR3 length: 17 residues. Germline assignment: CDR1 MNHEY and CDR2 SVGEGT. The CDR3 loop reads CASSHGQNGRLREKLFF.

The rearrangement links TRBV29-1 to TRBJ1-4; no DNA is available, so the TRBD1 call from TCRdb remains unchecked. The CDR3 loop spans 13 amino acids. Germline loops: CDR1 SQVTM, CDR2 ANQGSEA. The chain's CDR3 is CSVLRPGDEKLFF.

The chain combines TRBV2 with TRBJ1-5; TCRdb calls TRBD1, which cannot be checked without DNA. This CDR3 spans 14 amino acids. Germline V lookup: CDR1 SNHLY, CDR2 FYNNEI. This CDR3 reads CASSDPDRNQPQHF.

The V gene is TRBV13, the J gene TRBJ2-1; with no DNA, the TCRdb D assignment of TRBD1 cannot be verified. The CDR3 is made up of 13 amino acids. CDR1 is PRHDT, CDR2 FYEKMQ, per germline (reference sequence). CDR3 region: CASTLGGENEQFF.

The V gene is TRBV10-3, the J gene TRBJ2-5; TCRdb's D gene call, TRBD1, goes unchecked for lack of DNA. The germline V gene encodes CDR1 ENHRY and CDR2 SYGVKD. This CDR3 has 16 amino acids. This chain's CDR3 is CAISEAPTRTQETQYF.

This chain connects TRBV5-6 to TRBJ2-2; TCRdb gives TRBD1 as the D gene, but with no DNA this cannot be confirmed. From germline, CDR1 is SGHDT and CDR2 YYEEEE. This CDR3 spans 16 amino acids. The CDR3: CASSYGLSPSGGELFF.

The rearrangement joins TRBV7-8 to TRBJ2-7; as DNA is missing, the TRBD2 call by TCRdb cannot be tested. The CDR3 contains 17 residues. Germline V gives CDR1 SGHVS, CDR2 FQNEAQ. CDR3 loop: CASSPESGGLAGGQQYF.

The V call is TRBV19, the J call TRBJ1-2; TCRdb proposes TRBD1, but this gene call is untestable without DNA. The CDR3 runs 16 residues. Germline V lookup: CDR1 LNHDA, CDR2 SQIVND (reference sequence). CDR3 amino acids: CASSMPGTGFNYGYTF. Looking up the rest from reference TRBV19 and TRBJ1-2 gives the full variable domain: DGGITQSPKYLFRKEGQNVTLSCEQNLNHDAMYWYRQDPGQGLRLIYYSQIVNDFQKGDIAEGYSVSREKKESFPLTVTSAQKNPTAFYLCASSMPGTGFNYGYTFGSGTRLTVV.

The V and J genes are TRBV9 and TRBJ2-1. Germline-derived CDR1 and CDR2 are SGDLS and YYNGEE. CDR3 size: 15 residues. CDR3 loop: CASSGILGSYNEQFF.

This rearrangement joins TRBV4-3 to TRBJ2-1; checking the TCRdb D call of TRBD2 is not possible without DNA. Germline values: CDR1 LGHNA, CDR2 YSLEER. The CDR3 loop spans 17 amino acids. This CDR3 is CASSPAGVTSLTGEQFF.

J is TRBJ2-1 and V is TRBV12-3 or TRBV12-4; the D call from TCRdb, TRBD2, cannot be confirmed without DNA. The CDR3 loop spans 15 amino acids. The CDR3 loop is CASSFEAGGYNEQFF.

This sequence joins TRBV12-3 or TRBV12-4 and TRBJ1-1. The CDR3 loop spans 17 amino acids. CDR3: CASSLARGIRPNTEAFF.